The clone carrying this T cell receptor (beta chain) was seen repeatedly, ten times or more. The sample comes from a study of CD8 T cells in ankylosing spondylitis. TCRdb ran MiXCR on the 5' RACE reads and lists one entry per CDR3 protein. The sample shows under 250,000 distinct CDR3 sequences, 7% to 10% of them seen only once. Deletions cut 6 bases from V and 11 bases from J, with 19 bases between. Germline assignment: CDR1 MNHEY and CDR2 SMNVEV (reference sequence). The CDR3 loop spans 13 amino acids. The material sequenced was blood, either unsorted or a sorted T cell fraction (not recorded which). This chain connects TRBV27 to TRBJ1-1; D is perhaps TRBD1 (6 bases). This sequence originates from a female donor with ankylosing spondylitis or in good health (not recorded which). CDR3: CASSQQGAVDAFF. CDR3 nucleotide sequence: TGTGCCAGCAGCCAACAGGGCGCAGTTGATGCTTTCTTT.